Listed below are T cell receptor beta chains from one sample, sequenced in a study of cytomegalovirus exposure and HLA in healthy donors. Clones were sequenced by immunoSEQ multiplex PCR, and TCRdb holds only the in-frame ones, with some missing. The sample has 70,000 to 80,000 clones; approximately 82% are singletons. The sequenced sample consisted of PBMCs. The receptors come from a man aged 18 to 29 in good health and CMV-seronegative. Each CDR3 is given with its conserved first and last residue. D genes are given only for firm matches.

v_call,d_call,j_call,cdr3_aa,cdr3_nt
TRBV9,-,TRBJ2-1,CASSVGSAPNHNEQFF,TGTGCCAGCAGCGTAGGTAGCGCCCCGAACCACAATGAGCAGTTCTTC
TRBV6-1,-,TRBJ2-1,CATRSLAGAKNEQFF,TGTGCCACCCGGAGTCTGGCAGGGGCAAAGAATGAGCAGTTCTTC
TRBV19,TRBD1,TRBJ1-1,CASSFRTGGSLF,TGTGCCAGTAGTTTCCGGACAGGGGGCTCTCTCTTT
TRBV25-1,TRBD1,TRBJ1-5,CASSGMGTGADQPQHF,TGTGCCAGCAGTGGAATGGGGACAGGAGCAGATCAGCCCCAGCATTTT
TRBV9,-,TRBJ2-5,CASSPRIGGPQETQYF,TGTGCCAGCAGCCCGCGGATCGGGGGACCCCAAGAGACCCAGTACTTC
TRBV27,TRBD1,TRBJ1-6,CASRGRQGARSPLHF,TGTGCCAGCAGGGGTAGACAGGGGGCGCGATCACCCCTCCACTTT
TRBV28,TRBD1,TRBJ1-5,CASSFLLGQGSQPQHF,TGTGCCAGCAGTTTCCTCTTAGGACAGGGCTCTCAGCCCCAGCATTTT
TRBV5-1,TRBD1,TRBJ2-7,CASSLFSGTGGFSYEQYF,TGCGCCAGCAGCTTATTCTCCGGGACAGGTGGTTTCTCCTACGAGCAGTACTTC
TRBV7-2,TRBD1,TRBJ1-1,CASSFIGTGRISNTEAFF,TGTGCCAGCAGCTTCATCGGGACAGGGAGGATAAGCAACACTGAAGCTTTCTTT
TRBV7-2,-,TRBJ2-3,CASSQDPGRGGDTQYF,TGTGCCAGCAGCCAAGACCCGGGGCGGGGTGGAGATACGCAGTATTTT
TRBV4-3,-,TRBJ2-3,CASSLNRGGPDTQYF,TGCGCCAGCAGCCTAAACAGGGGAGGCCCAGATACGCAGTATTTT
TRBV6-6,-,TRBJ1-1,CASSVQAHTEAFF,TGTGCCAGCAGTGTACAGGCCCACACTGAAGCTTTCTTT
TRBV28,TRBD1,TRBJ2-6,CASSGQGVSGANVLTF,TGTGCCAGCAGTGGACAGGGGGTGAGCGGGGCCAACGTCCTGACTTTC
TRBV25-1,TRBD1,TRBJ2-5,CASWGQGLEKTQYF,TGTGCCAGCTGGGGACAGGGATTAGAGAAGACCCAGTACTTC
TRBV7-2,-,TRBJ1-6,CASSLNRGGLNSPLHF,TGTGCCAGCAGCCTCAACAGAGGGGGTCTGAACTCACCCCTCCACTTT
TRBV27,-,TRBJ2-7,CASSQQGPMGEQYF,TGTGCCAGCAGTCAACAGGGACCCATGGGCGAGCAGTACTTC